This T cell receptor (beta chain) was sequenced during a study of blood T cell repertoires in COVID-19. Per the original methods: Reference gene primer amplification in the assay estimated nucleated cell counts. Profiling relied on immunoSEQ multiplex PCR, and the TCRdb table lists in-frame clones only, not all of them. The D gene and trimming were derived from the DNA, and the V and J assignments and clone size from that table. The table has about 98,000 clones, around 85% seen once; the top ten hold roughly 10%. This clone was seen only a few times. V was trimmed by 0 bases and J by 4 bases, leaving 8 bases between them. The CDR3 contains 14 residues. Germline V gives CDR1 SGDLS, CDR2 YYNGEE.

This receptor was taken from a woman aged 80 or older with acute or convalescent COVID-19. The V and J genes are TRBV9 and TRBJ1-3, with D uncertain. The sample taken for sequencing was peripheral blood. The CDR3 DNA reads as TGTGCCAGCAGCGTAGGCACTAACGGAAACACCATATATTTT. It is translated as CASSVGTNGNTIYF. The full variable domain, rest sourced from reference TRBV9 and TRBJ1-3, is DSGVTQTPKHLITATGQRVTLRCSPRSGDLSVYWYQQSLDQGLQFLIQYYNGEERAKGNILERFSAQQFPDLHSELNLSSLELGDSALYFCASSVGTNGNTIYFGEGSWLTVV.